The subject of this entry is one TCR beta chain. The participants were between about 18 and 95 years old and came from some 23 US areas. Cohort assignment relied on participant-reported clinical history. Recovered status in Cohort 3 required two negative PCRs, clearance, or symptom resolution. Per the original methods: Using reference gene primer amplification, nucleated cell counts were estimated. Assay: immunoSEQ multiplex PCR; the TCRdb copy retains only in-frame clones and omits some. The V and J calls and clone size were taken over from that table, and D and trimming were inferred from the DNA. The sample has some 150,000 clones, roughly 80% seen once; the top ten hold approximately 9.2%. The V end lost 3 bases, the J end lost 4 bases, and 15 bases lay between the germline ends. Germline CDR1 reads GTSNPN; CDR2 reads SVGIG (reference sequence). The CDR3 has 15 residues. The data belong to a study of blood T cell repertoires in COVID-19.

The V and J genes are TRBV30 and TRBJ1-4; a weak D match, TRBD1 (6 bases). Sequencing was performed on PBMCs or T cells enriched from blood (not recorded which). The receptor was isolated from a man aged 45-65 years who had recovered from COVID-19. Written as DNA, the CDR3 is TGTGCCTGGAGCCCTAAACAGGGTGTTAATGAAAAACTGTTTTTT. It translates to CAWSPKQGVNEKLFF.